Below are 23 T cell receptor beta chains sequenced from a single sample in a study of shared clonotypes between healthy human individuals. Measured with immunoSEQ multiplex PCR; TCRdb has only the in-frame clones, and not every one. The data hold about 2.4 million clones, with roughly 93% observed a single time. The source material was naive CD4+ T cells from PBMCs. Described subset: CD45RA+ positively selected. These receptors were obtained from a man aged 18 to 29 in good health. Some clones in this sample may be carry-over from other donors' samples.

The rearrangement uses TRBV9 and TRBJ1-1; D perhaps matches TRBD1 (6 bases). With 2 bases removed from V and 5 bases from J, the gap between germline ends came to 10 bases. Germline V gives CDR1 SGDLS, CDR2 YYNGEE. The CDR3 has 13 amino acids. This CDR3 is CASSVDRWTEAFF. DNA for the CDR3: TGTGCCAGCAGCGTCGACAGGTGGACTGAAGCTTTCTTT.

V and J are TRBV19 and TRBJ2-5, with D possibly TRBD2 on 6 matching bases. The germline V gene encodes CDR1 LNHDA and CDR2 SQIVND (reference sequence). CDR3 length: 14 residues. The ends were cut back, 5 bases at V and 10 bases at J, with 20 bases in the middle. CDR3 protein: CASSPGGVRGNQYF. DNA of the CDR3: TGTGCCAGTAGTCCAGGAGGGGTCCGTGGCAACCAGTACTTC.

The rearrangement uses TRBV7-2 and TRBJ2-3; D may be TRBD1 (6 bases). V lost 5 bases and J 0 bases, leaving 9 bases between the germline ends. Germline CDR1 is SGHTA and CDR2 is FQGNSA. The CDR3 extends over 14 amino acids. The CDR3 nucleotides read TGTGCCAGCAGCCCCCAGGGGAGCACAGATACGCAGTATTTT. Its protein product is CASSPQGSTDTQYF.

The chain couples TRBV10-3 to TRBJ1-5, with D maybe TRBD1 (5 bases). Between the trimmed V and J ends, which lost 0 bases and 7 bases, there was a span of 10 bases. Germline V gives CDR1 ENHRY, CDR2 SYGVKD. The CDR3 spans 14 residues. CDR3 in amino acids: CAISESQGGQPQHF. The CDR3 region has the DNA TGTGCCATCAGTGAGTCGCAGGGCGGCCAGCCCCAGCATTTT.

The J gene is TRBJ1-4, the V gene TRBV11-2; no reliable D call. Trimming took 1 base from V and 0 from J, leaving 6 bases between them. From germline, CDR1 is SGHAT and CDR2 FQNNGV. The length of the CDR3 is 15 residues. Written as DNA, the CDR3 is TGTGCCAGCAGCTTAGTGGCTGCAACTAATGAAAAACTGTTTTTT. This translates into CASSLVAATNEKLFF.

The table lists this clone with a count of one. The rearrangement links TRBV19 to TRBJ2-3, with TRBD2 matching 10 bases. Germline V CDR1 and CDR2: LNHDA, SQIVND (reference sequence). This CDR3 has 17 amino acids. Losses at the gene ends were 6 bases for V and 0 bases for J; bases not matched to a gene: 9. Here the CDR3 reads CASRVSGLAVSTDTQYF. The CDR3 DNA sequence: TGTGCCAGTAGGGTGTCCGGACTAGCGGTGAGCACAGATACGCAGTATTTT.

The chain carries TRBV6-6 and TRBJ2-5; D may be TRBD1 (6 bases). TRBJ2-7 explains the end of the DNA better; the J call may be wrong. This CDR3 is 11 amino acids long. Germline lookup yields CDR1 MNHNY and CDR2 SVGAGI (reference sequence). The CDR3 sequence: CAKDSSYEQYF. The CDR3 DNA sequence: TGTGCCAAGGACAGTTCCTACGAGCAGTACTTC.

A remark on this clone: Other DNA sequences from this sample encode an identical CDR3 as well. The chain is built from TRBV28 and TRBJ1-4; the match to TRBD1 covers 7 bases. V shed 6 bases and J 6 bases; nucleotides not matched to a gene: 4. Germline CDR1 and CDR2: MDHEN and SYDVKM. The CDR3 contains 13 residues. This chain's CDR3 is CASSLGQDEKLFF. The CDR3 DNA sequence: TGTGCCAGCAGCCTCGGACAGGATGAAAAACTGTTTTTT.

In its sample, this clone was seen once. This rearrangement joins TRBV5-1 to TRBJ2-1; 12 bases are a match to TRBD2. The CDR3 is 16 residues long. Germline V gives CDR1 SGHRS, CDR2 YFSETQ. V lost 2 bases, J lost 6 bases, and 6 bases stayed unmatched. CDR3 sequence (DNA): TGCGCCAGCAGCTTCGCCCTAGCGGGAGGGCCCAATGAGCAGTTCTTC. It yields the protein CASSFALAGGPNEQFF.

CDR3 DNA: TGCAGCGTGACCACAGGGGGCTTTGGCTATGGCTACACCTTC. Amino acids: CSVTTGGFGYGYTF. The rearrangement links TRBV29-1 to TRBJ1-2, with TRBD1 matching over 9 bases. This CDR3 has 14 amino acids. The V and J ends lost 6 bases and 4 bases, in that order; junction bases with no gene match: 9. CDR1 and CDR2 (germline): SQVTM, ANQGSEA.

CDR3 region: CASSLVGFSNTEAFF. The CDR3 DNA sequence: TGTGCCAGCAGCTTAGTAGGGTTTTCCAACACTGAAGCTTTCTTT. The rearrangement links TRBV13 to TRBJ1-1, with unresolved D. The V gene's germline CDR1 is PRHDT and CDR2 FYEKMQ (reference sequence). V was cut by 1 base and J by 2 bases, with 11 bases left in between. The CDR3 has 15 amino acids.

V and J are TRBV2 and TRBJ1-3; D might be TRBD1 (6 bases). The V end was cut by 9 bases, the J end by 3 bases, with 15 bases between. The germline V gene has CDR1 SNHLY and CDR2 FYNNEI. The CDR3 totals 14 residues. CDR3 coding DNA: TGTGCCAGTAAAGGAGAGGGGGATGGAAACACCATATATTTT. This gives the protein CASKGEGDGNTIYF.

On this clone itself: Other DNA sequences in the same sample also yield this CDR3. The CDR3 nucleotides read TGCGCCAGCAGCTTGGGGACTAGCGGGTTGTCCTACAATGAGCAGTTCTTC. Translated, it gives CASSLGTSGLSYNEQFF. V is TRBV5-1 and J is TRBJ2-1; 11 bases match TRBD2. CDR1 and CDR2 from the germline V gene are SGHRS and YFSETQ. CDR3 size: 17 residues. Trimming removed 0 bases from V and 1 base from J; junction bases left unmatched: 3. Variable domain in full (rest from reference TRBV5-1 and TRBJ2-1): KAGVTQTPRYLIKTRGQQVTLSCSPISGHRSVSWYQQTPGQGLQFLFEYFSETQRNKGNFPGRFSGRQFSNSRSEMNVSTLELGDSALYLCASSLGTSGLSYNEQFFGPGTRLTVL.

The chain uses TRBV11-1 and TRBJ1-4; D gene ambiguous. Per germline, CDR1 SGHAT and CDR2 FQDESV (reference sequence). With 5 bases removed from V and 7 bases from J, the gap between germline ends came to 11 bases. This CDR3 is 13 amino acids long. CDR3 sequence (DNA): TGTGCCAGCAGCCCCTTAGGAGGTGAAAAACTGTTTTTT. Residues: CASSPLGGEKLFF.

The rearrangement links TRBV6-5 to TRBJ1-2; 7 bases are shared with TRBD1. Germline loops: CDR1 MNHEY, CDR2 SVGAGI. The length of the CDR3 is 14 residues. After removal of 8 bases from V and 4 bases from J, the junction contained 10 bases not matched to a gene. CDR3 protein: CASRPQGGSYGYTF. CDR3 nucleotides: TGTGCCAGCCGACCTCAGGGGGGGAGCTATGGCTACACCTTC.

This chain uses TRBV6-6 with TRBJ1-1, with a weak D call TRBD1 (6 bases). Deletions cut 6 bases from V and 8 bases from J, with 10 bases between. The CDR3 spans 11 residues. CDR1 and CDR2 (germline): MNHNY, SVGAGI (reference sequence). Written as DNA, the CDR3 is TGTGCCAGCAGCCAGGACAGCGAAGCTTTCTTT. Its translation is CASSQDSEAFF.

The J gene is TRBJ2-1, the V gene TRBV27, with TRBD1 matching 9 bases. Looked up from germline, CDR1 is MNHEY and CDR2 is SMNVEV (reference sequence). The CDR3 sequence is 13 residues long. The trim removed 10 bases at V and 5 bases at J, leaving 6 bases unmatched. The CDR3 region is CATSDRGNNEQFF. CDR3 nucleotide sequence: TGTGCCACCTCGGACAGGGGAAACAATGAGCAGTTCTTC.

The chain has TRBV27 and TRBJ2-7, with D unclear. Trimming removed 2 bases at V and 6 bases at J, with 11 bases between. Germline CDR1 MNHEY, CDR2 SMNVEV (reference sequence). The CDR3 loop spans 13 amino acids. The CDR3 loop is CASSLLGPFEQYF. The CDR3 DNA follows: TGTGCCAGCAGTTTACTCGGGCCCTTCGAGCAGTACTTC.

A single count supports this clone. In DNA form, the CDR3 reads TGTGCCAGCTCACGGGGGAGTGGGTACAATGAGCAGTTCTTC. Protein: CASSRGSGYNEQFF. The chain is built from TRBV7-3 and TRBJ2-1; maybe TRBD2 (6 bases). This CDR3 region has 14 residues. Trimming cost V 8 bases and J 4 bases, with 15 bases left between them. Per germline, CDR1 SGHTA and CDR2 FQGTGA.

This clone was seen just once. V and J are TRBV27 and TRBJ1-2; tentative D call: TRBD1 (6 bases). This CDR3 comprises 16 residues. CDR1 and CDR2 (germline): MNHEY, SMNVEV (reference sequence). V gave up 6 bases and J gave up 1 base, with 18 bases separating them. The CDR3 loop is CASSPVWGRGNYGYTF. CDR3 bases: TGTGCCAGCAGCCCCGTGTGGGGGCGAGGTAACTATGGCTACACCTTC.

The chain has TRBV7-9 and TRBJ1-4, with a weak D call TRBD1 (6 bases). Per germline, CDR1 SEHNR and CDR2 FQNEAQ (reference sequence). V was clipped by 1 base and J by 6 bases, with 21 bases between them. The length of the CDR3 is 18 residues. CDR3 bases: TGTGCCAGCAGCTTAGGGGGGGCCCCTGCCTTCAGCCATGAAAAACTGTTTTTT. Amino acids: CASSLGGAPAFSHEKLFF.

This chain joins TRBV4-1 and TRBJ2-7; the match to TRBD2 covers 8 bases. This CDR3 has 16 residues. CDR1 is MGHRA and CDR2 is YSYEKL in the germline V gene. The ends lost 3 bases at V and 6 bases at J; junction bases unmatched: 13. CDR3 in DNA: TGCGCCAGCAGCCACGACCCCGGCGGGAGGCACGTCGAGCAGTACTTC. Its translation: CASSHDPGGRHVEQYF.

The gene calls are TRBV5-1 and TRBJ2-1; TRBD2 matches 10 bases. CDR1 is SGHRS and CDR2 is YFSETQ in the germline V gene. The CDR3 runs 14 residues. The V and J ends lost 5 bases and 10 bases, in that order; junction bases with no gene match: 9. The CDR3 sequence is CASSPSGSGREQFF. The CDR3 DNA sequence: TGCGCCAGCAGTCCTAGCGGGAGTGGAAGGGAGCAGTTCTTC.